The entry below describes one TCR beta chain. What this receptor recognizes is not known. It may be a read error: a sequence one base away is much more abundant. Since the CDR3 does not end with the conserved phenylalanine or tryptophan, this likely comes from a read error. The sample comes from a study of immune heterogeneity within non-small cell lung tumors listed by TCRdb under 2018. Context from the whole study: By histology, the tumors included some ten non-squamous carcinomas, a handful of squamous cell carcinomas and 1 tumor not otherwise specified. TCR repertoires were analyzed from 55 to 70 tumor loci of about 15 patients, while transcriptome data covered only 40 or so loci from more than 10 patients. Binding of neoantigens to the HLA alleles of each patient was predicted with netMHCpan-3.0 for mutant peptides of 8 to 11 amino acids. Whole-exome sequencing, RNA-seq and TCR beta repertoire sequencing were combined for multiple spatially distinct regions from each NSCLC tumor so that intratumoral immune heterogeneity could be examined.

Overall results and qualifications from the work: High-frequency TCR beta clonotypes were largely distinct between individual patients. Within a patient, the same dominant CDR3B clonotypes appeared at multiple loci, but different tumor locations also contained unique high-frequency clones. Local T-cell repertoire clonality showed a statistically significant but moderate positive correlation with local tumor mutational burden (R around 0.31).

For the TCR template, genomic DNA was extracted from bulk tumor tissue, and 500 to 750 ng of gDNA was amplified for each sample. During surgery, multiple biopsies were taken from each primary tumor and placed as far apart as possible within the tumor mass. The study cohort was described as untreated, and patients were newly diagnosed NSCLC cases undergoing curative surgery. The samples came from about 16 patients with newly diagnosed non-small cell lung cancer who were having surgery intended to be curative. Resected tumor masses were reviewed by two independent pathologists. Only DNA and RNA samples of high quality went on to sequencing. The TCR beta CDR3 region was amplified with a multiplex PCR system, in which a first round of 9 to 10 cycles was run using 32 V-gene forward and 13 J-gene reverse primers. A QIAGEN Multiplex PCR Kit was used for first-round PCR, and the primer sequences were filed in Chinese patent CN105087789A. Illumina universal primers were attached in a second round of PCR run with the Phusion High-Fidelity PCR Kit. The TCR libraries underwent paired-end sequencing with a read length of 151 bp on the Illumina HiSeq X Ten platform. In the original analysis: Reads without multiplex PCR primers were removed using Cutadapt, read pairs were merged using PEAR, and CDR3 regions were called using MiXCR with default settings. Shannon entropy measured repertoire diversity, while clonality was calculated as one minus the Shannon entropy divided by the ln of the count of productive unique sequences. Clonotypes at a frequency of at least 0.5% were defined as dominant or high-frequency T-cell clones. Using fastp at Q25 and MiXCR, TCRdb reprocessed the public reads and kept productive beta chains. CDR3 protein sequences are deduplicated, and each keeps its most common genes and DNA. The V and J calls reflect TCRdb's pipeline rather than the authors' work. Within this sample are approximately 9,800 distinct CDR3 sequences, with 17% of them counted one time only. Around 3.8% of the sample is in the top ten clones.

CDR1 SGHNT and CDR2 YENEEA are derived from the germline V gene. At the junction V is shortened by 1 base and J by 3 bases, with 13 bases in between. The CDR3 sequence runs 16 residues, both termini included. The only DNA kept is the CDR3, 48 bases in frame from the first base. The chain couples TRBV11-3 to TRBJ2-1; the D gene cannot be resolved beyond TRBD1 or TRBD2, each matching 5 bases. The sample consisted of lung tumor tissue. This TCR was sampled from a middle-aged man with non-small cell lung cancer. The sequenced DNA is TGTGCCAGCAGCTTAGTCGGGGACGTGCTCTACAATGAGCAGTTCCTC. Its translation reads: CASSLVGDVLYNEQFL.